This T cell receptor beta chain was captured in a study of blood T cell repertoires in COVID-19. Study context: The United States, Italy and Spain provided the acute and convalescent COVID-19 samples. Sources were T cells, B-cell-depleted T cells, or PBMCs; the material itself was cDNA or gDNA.

Deletions cut 5 bases from V and 3 bases from J, with 14 bases between. The CDR3 has 15 amino acids. Germline V gene lookup returns CDR1 LNHDA and CDR2 SQIVND (reference sequence). In the original workflow: Reference gene primer amplification yielded estimated nucleated cell counts. Some clones are missing from TCRdb's copy, which holds only in-frame ones; the method was immunoSEQ multiplex PCR. The V and J calls and the clone size are those of that table, but D and trimming were determined from the DNA. The data contain about 110,000 clones, about 84% of them singletons. This clone showed up just a few times.

The specimen was peripheral blood. This TCR derives from a woman aged 55 to 70 with acute or convalescent COVID-19. The rearrangement joins TRBV19 to TRBJ2-4, with D maybe TRBD2 (6 bases). Here the CDR3 reads CASSGGFVGKNIQYF. The CDR3, as DNA: TGTGCCAGTAGTGGGGGGTTTGTGGGCAAAAACATTCAGTACTTC.